The clone carrying this T cell receptor (beta chain) was observed many times. Its matching antigen is unknown. V dropped 4 bases and J dropped 2 bases, with 15 bases sitting between them. Germline V lookup: CDR1 LGHNA, CDR2 YNFKEQ. CDR3 length: 16 residues. Library preparation for TCR beta used quantitative 5'-RACE with molecular barcodes. Using its own MiXCR run on the 5' RACE reads, TCRdb lists one record per CDR3 protein. The sample comprises 150,000 to 200,000 distinct CDR3 sequences, around a tenth of which are singletons, and approximately 15% rests with the top ten. This record belongs to a study of CD8 T cells in ankylosing spondylitis. General study findings and limits: About 8 highly homologous variants made up a TCR beta motif, and this motif appeared characteristic of ankylosing spondylitis blood. Matched ankylosing spondylitis synovial fluid reportedly showed significant enrichment of disease-linked clones.

The receptor was derived from a female donor with ankylosing spondylitis or in good health (not recorded which). The sequenced sample was blood, either unsorted or a sorted T cell fraction (not recorded which). V is TRBV4-2 and J is TRBJ2-1; D tentatively reads TRBD1 or TRBD2 (5 bases each). CDR3 DNA sequence: TGTGCCAGCAGCCCACCCGGGACCACGGCCTACAATGAGCAGTTCTTC. This encodes CASSPPGTTAYNEQFF.